The table lists the clone carrying this T cell receptor beta chain with a few counts. With a much larger clone just one base away, this may be a read error. These data originate in a study of tumor and adjacent non-tumor tissue in lung cancer. This sample's RNA came from whole unsorted tissue. TCRbeta libraries were built with three rounds of nested PCR, modified from ARM-PCR. MiXCR was run by TCRdb on the multiplex PCR reads, yielding one entry per CDR3 protein. Among under 140,000 distinct CDR3 sequences listed, about 80% were seen once. The CDR3 has 12 amino acids. V was shortened by 8 bases and J by 7 bases, with 15 bases between the two germline ends. Germline assignment: CDR1 DFQATT and CDR2 SNEGSKA (reference sequence).

Input material: lung tumor tissue. The J gene is TRBJ2-1, the V gene TRBV20-1, with no clear D. The TCR originated in a man in his 70s with non-small cell lung cancer. This CDR3 reads CSHVWVANEQFF. CDR3 in DNA: TGCAGTCACGTATGGGTGGCGAATGAGCAGTTCTTC.